A selection of T cell receptor beta chains follows, all from one sample in a study of blood T cells in healthy people across ages. A single record per CDR3 protein comes from TCRdb applying MiXCR to the 5' RACE reads. The data contain more than 650,000 distinct CDR3 sequences, about 26% of them singletons. The same sample was also used in a study of T cells of mothers and their children.

The specimen was blood. These receptors were obtained from a boy younger than 18 in good health. Each CDR3 is given with its conserved first and last residue. Each record gives: CDR3 protein, D gene, J gene, V gene. D genes are given only for firm matches.

CDR3: CSARRERGYGYTF
D: .
J: TRBJ1-2
V: TRBV29-1

CDR3: CAWSVGENYEQYF
D: .
J: TRBJ2-7
V: TRBV30

CDR3: CASSQSGGNQPQHF
D: .
J: TRBJ1-5
V: TRBV3-1

CDR3: CSARGLAGGWSYEQYF
D: TRBD2
J: TRBJ2-7
V: TRBV20-1

CDR3: CASSFGGELFF
D: .
J: TRBJ2-2
V: TRBV12-3/TRBV12-4

CDR3: CASSVARGLNEQFF
D: .
J: TRBJ2-1
V: TRBV9

CDR3: CASSLEGYSPLHF
D: .
J: TRBJ1-6
V: TRBV7-9

CDR3: CAIRNTTNGNSPLHF
D: .
J: TRBJ1-6
V: TRBV10-3

CDR3: CARTYPDDRTDTQYF
D: .
J: TRBJ2-3
V: TRBV27

CDR3: CASSSWTGAQETQYF
D: TRBD1
J: TRBJ2-5
V: TRBV6-6

CDR3: CASSESIGTGLPHEQFF
D: TRBD1
J: .
V: TRBV10-1

CDR3: CASSLASAYEQYF
D: .
J: .
V: TRBV12-3/TRBV12-4

CDR3: CASTMEYGVTEAFF
D: .
J: TRBJ1-1
V: TRBV19

CDR3: CASSSPGQRVNEQFF
D: TRBD1
J: TRBJ2-1
V: TRBV7-6

CDR3: CASKTGTLGSYEQYF
D: .
J: .
V: TRBV12-3/TRBV12-4

CDR3: CASSSPRGPEANVLTF
D: .
J: TRBJ2-6
V: TRBV7-3

CDR3: CASSLNADQPQHF
D: .
J: TRBJ1-5
V: TRBV12-3/TRBV12-4

CDR3: CASRASLIGELFF
D: .
J: TRBJ2-2
V: TRBV9

CDR3: CASSHLDRGYIQYF
D: TRBD1
J: TRBJ2-4
V: TRBV4-3

CDR3: CATPSGGSSYNEQFF
D: TRBD2
J: TRBJ2-1
V: TRBV2

CDR3: CASSLSRGVAYEQYF
D: .
J: .
V: TRBV27

CDR3: CSARGPGGSGNTIYF
D: .
J: TRBJ1-3
V: TRBV20-1

CDR3: CASSLMHIAGFYNEQFF
D: TRBD2
J: TRBJ2-1
V: TRBV7-2

CDR3: CASSLGTGWTDTQYF
D: .
J: TRBJ2-3
V: TRBV5-1

CDR3: CASSTAGKLFF
D: .
J: TRBJ1-4
V: TRBV12-3/TRBV12-4

CDR3: CSARVSLAGHNEQFF
D: TRBD2
J: TRBJ2-1
V: TRBV20-1

CDR3: CASSVGQGSTTDTQYF
D: .
J: TRBJ2-3
V: TRBV9

CDR3: CSARDPRATGSSGYTF
D: TRBD1
J: TRBJ1-2
V: TRBV20-1

CDR3: CAISVGRTQETQYF
D: .
J: TRBJ2-5
V: TRBV10-3

CDR3: CASSLPVGPNYGYTF
D: .
J: TRBJ1-2
V: TRBV28

CDR3: CASSQVEGLQFF
D: .
J: TRBJ2-1
V: TRBV3-1

CDR3: CASSPQITDTQYF
D: .
J: TRBJ2-3
V: TRBV7-3

CDR3: CASSVERNTEAFF
D: .
J: TRBJ1-1
V: TRBV6-1

CDR3: CASSFRTGVGETQYF
D: TRBD1
J: TRBJ2-5
V: TRBV13

CDR3: CSVNWLRGIPTF
D: .
J: TRBJ1-2
V: TRBV29-1

CDR3: CASSYRYSPRANEKLFF
D: .
J: TRBJ1-4
V: TRBV6-6

CDR3: CSVEGTGLNYGYTF
D: TRBD1
J: TRBJ1-2
V: TRBV29-1

CDR3: CASSLDRYRSGYF
D: .
J: TRBJ2-5
V: TRBV11-2

CDR3: CASSSTANTGELFF
D: .
J: TRBJ2-2
V: TRBV7-3

CDR3: CASRPTGGYTF
D: .
J: TRBJ1-2
V: TRBV7-9

CDR3: CSVGTGTDTQYF
D: .
J: TRBJ2-3
V: TRBV29-1

CDR3: CASTPGSRGTETQYF
D: TRBD1
J: TRBJ2-5
V: TRBV6-1

CDR3: CASSQAQGFGPQHF
D: .
J: TRBJ1-5
V: TRBV4-1

CDR3: CASSLVDGIQYF
D: .
J: TRBJ2-4
V: TRBV12-3/TRBV12-4

CDR3: CASTPLDSGQETQYF
D: .
J: TRBJ2-5
V: TRBV28

CDR3: CASSQAADSYGYTF
D: .
J: TRBJ1-2
V: TRBV4-1

CDR3: CASSLRRGSPAPYEQYF
D: .
J: TRBJ2-7
V: TRBV7-9

CDR3: CASSYSDSLGTIYF
D: .
J: TRBJ1-3
V: TRBV6-5

CDR3: CSADSGAFNEQFF
D: .
J: TRBJ2-1
V: TRBV20-1

CDR3: CASSIGVWTRQSYTF
D: .
J: TRBJ1-2
V: TRBV5-1

CDR3: CSVWGASTDTQYF
D: .
J: TRBJ2-3
V: TRBV29-1

CDR3: CATSRDLGTGELFF
D: .
J: TRBJ2-2
V: TRBV15

CDR3: CASSQRENTEAFF
D: .
J: TRBJ1-1
V: TRBV4-1

CDR3: CSVEWMEKLFF
D: .
J: TRBJ1-4
V: TRBV29-1

CDR3: CASSDSRGVYSNQPQHF
D: .
J: TRBJ1-5
V: TRBV10-2

CDR3: CASSRGPARTLFTDTQYF
D: .
J: TRBJ2-3
V: TRBV12-3/TRBV12-4